One and the same sample provided the 18 T cell receptor beta chains below, sequenced in a study of siplizumab effects on memory and regulatory T cells. Method: immunoSEQ multiplex PCR; TCRdb's copy keeps in-frame clones and lacks some. The sample consists of some 110,000 clones, less than 95% of them appearing once. Material for sequencing was non-Treg CD4+ T cells sorted from blood. Source of these receptors: a human donor in good health.

The chain employs TRBV2 and TRBJ2-7, with unresolved D. CDR3 length: 12 amino acids. Germline loops: CDR1 SNHLY, CDR2 FYNNEI. The V gene lost 7 bases and the J gene lost 3 bases, with 10 bases spanning the gap. CDR3 DNA: TGTGCCAGCACCTCGGCCGGCTACGAGCAGTACTTC. Residues: CASTSAGYEQYF. Using reference TRBV2 and TRBJ2-7 for the parts outside the CDR3, the full variable domain is EPEVTQTPSHQVTQMGQEVILRCVPISNHLYFYWYRQILGQKVEFLVSFYNNEISEKSEIFDDQFSVERPDGSNFTLKIRSTKLEDSAMYFCASTSAGYEQYFGPGTRLTVT.

J is TRBJ2-3 and V is TRBV5-1; tentatively, D is TRBD2 (5 bases). In germline, CDR1 is SGHRS, CDR2 YFSETQ. The V gene lost 6 bases and the J gene lost 4 bases, with 12 bases spanning the gap. The CDR3 extends over 13 amino acids. The CDR3 loop reads CASNGPGADTQYF. The CDR3 bases are TGCGCCAGCAACGGCCCCGGGGCAGATACGCAGTATTTT.

The rearrangement uses TRBV5-4 and TRBJ1-2; TRBD1 might be the D (6 bases). The CDR3 covers 15 residues. CDR1 is SGHNT and CDR2 is YYREEE in the germline V gene (reference sequence). V gave up 6 bases and J gave up 8 bases, with 23 bases separating them. For the CDR3, the DNA is TGTGCCAGCACCGGGGGGGGGCTGAATCCAAACGGCTACACCTTC. Translated, it gives CASTGGGLNPNGYTF.

This clone was seen once. The chain is built from TRBV5-1 and TRBJ2-5; D unclear. The CDR3 covers 14 residues. Per germline, CDR1 SGHRS and CDR2 YFSETQ. V shed 4 bases and J shed 4 bases, with 14 bases lying between them. Here the CDR3 reads CASSRTLIAETQYF. The DNA of the CDR3 is TGCGCCAGCAGCCGGACGCTTATCGCAGAGACCCAGTACTTC.

V is TRBV29-1 and J is TRBJ1-5; D is unclear. Germline CDR1 and CDR2: SQVTM and ANQGSEA. The CDR3 covers 14 residues. V lost 4 bases and J 3 bases, leaving 13 bases between the germline ends. DNA of the CDR3: TGCAGCGTTGCCACAGACGGTTACAATCAGCCCCAGCATTTT. This encodes CSVATDGYNQPQHF.

This sequence joins TRBV7-2 and TRBJ1-5, with 9 bases matching TRBD1. The germline V gene has CDR1 SGHTA and CDR2 FQGNSA. The CDR3 loop spans 13 amino acids. Germline trimming cut 5 bases from V and 6 bases from J; bases unmatched to any gene: 2. CDR3 in amino acids: CASSPQGAQPQHF. The CDR3 nucleotides are TGTGCCAGCAGCCCACAGGGGGCTCAGCCCCAGCATTTT.

V gene TRBV25-1 combines with J gene TRBJ1-4, with 8 positions matching TRBD1. This CDR3 is 16 amino acids long. The germline V gene encodes CDR1 MGHDK and CDR2 SYGVNS. With V trimmed by 4 bases and J by 8 bases, 12 bases remained unmatched. The CDR3 loop reads CASSVTPGTGWEKLFF. Written as DNA, the CDR3 is TGTGCCAGCAGTGTGACCCCGGGGACAGGTTGGGAAAAACTGTTTTTT.

J is TRBJ1-3 and V is TRBV6-5; D is unclear. The CDR3 is 15 residues long. V was clipped by 0 bases and J by 0 bases, with 6 bases between them. Germline lookup yields CDR1 MNHEY and CDR2 SVGAGI. In nucleotides, the CDR3 is TGTGCCAGCAGTTACTCGGTGGACTCTGGAAACACCATATATTTT. It yields the protein CASSYSVDSGNTIYF.

The genes are TRBV7-9 and TRBJ2-3, with 11 nucleotides matching TRBD2. V was pared by 6 bases and J by 0 bases, with 8 bases of the junction left unmatched. This CDR3 is 17 amino acids long. Germline values: CDR1 SEHNR, CDR2 FQNEAQ (reference sequence). The CDR3 nucleotides read TGTGCCAGCAGTTACTATCGGACTAGCGGGAGCACAGATACGCAGTATTTT. It codes for CASSYYRTSGSTDTQYF. Full variable domain (rest looked up from reference TRBV7-9 and TRBJ2-3): DTGVSQNPRHKITKRGQNVTFRCDPISEHNRLYWYRQTLGQGPEFLTYFQNEAQLEKSRLLSDRFSAERPKGSFSTLEIQRTEQGDSAMYLCASSYYRTSGSTDTQYFGPGTRLTVL.

This chain uses TRBV9 with TRBJ1-1; the D is unclear. The length of the CDR3 is 14 residues. The germline V gene encodes CDR1 SGDLS and CDR2 YYNGEE. The germline V and J ends were trimmed by 1 base and 1 base, with 8 bases remaining between them. In DNA form, the CDR3 reads TGTGCCAGCAGCGTATTAGGTCAGAACACTGAAGCTTTCTTT. Protein product: CASSVLGQNTEAFF.

The V gene is TRBV11-2, the J gene TRBJ2-5; D call uncertain. Germline V gene data show CDR1 as SGHAT and CDR2 as FQNNGV. CDR3 length: 15 amino acids. V lost 5 bases and J 5 bases, leaving 18 bases between the germline ends. This CDR3 is CASSQAGVRIETQYF. The DNA of the CDR3 is TGTGCCAGCAGCCAAGCAGGAGTTCGGATCGAGACCCAGTACTTC.

Here the CDR3 reads CASSQDGISNQPQHF. CDR3 DNA sequence: TGTGCCAGCAGCCAGGACGGTATCAGCAATCAGCCCCAGCATTTT. The chain uses TRBV7-2 and TRBJ1-5; no clear D. The CDR3 is 15 residues long. The V end was cut by 5 bases, the J end by 1 base, with 12 bases between. Germline V gene lookup returns CDR1 SGHTA and CDR2 FQGNSA.

The chain is built from TRBV18 and TRBJ1-5, with D possibly matching TRBD1 (6 bases). Germline lookup yields CDR1 KGHSH and CDR2 LQKENI. The CDR3 consists of 13 residues. V lost 3 bases and J lost 6, with 9 bases in between. Here the CDR3 reads CASSPHRAQPQHF. In nucleotides, the CDR3 is TGTGCCAGCTCACCTCACAGGGCTCAGCCCCAGCATTTT.

The chain carries TRBV7-9 and TRBJ1-2; D is perhaps TRBD1 (6 bases). Germline V gene sequence: CDR1 SEHNR, CDR2 FQNEAQ (reference sequence). V shed 8 bases and J shed 6 bases, with 19 bases lying between them. The CDR3 consists of 14 residues. CDR3 sequence reads: CASGLLQGRNGYTF. The CDR3 nucleotides read TGTGCCAGCGGACTTCTACAGGGAAGAAATGGCTACACCTTC.

V is TRBV5-8 and J is TRBJ2-7; 9 positions match TRBD2. The germline V gene has CDR1 SGHTS and CDR2 YDEGEE. The CDR3 runs to 15 residues. V lost 0 bases and J lost 3; bases outside the gene matches: 4. For the CDR3, the DNA is TGTGCCAGCAGCTTGGTGGCTAGCGGGATCTACGAGCAGTACTTC. Its protein is CASSLVASGIYEQYF.

The V call is TRBV7-3, the J call TRBJ1-1; D is unclear. V dropped 3 bases and J dropped 1 base, with 9 bases sitting between them. This CDR3 comprises 14 residues. Germline V gene lookup returns CDR1 SGHTA and CDR2 FQGTGA. CDR3 residues: CASSFPGQNTEAFF. The CDR3 bases are TGTGCCAGCAGCTTCCCCGGGCAGAACACTGAAGCTTTCTTT.

The chain joins TRBV6-1 to TRBJ2-3; TRBD2 matches at 10 bases. J was trimmed by 12 bases and V by 7 bases; bases with no gene match: 10. Germline V CDR1 and CDR2: MNHNS, SASEGT. The length of the CDR3 is 13 residues. The CDR3 region has the DNA TGTGCCAGCACCAATCCAGCGGGGGGGCGTCAGTATTTT. This encodes CASTNPAGGRQYF.

The rearrangement joins TRBV5-6 to TRBJ2-7; D gene ambiguous. Trimming removed 0 bases at V and 11 bases at J, with 12 bases between. CDR3 length: 12 amino acids. Per germline, CDR1 SGHDT and CDR2 YYEEEE. This CDR3 is CASSLASATEYF. CDR3 DNA: TGTGCCAGCAGCTTGGCCTCGGCTACGGAGTACTTC.